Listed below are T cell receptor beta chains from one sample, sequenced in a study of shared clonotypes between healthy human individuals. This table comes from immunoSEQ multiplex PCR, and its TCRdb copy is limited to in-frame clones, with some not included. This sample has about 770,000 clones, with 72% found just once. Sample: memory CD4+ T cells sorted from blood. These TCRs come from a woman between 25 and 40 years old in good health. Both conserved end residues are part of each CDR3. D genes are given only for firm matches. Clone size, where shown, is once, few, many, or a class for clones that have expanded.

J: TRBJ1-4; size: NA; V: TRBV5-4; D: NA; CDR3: CASSQGQATNEKLFF; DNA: TGTGCCAGCAGCCAGGGACAAGCAACTAATGAAAAACTGTTTTTT
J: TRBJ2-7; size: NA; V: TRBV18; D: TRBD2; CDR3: CASSPLSGLAGANYEQYF; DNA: TGTGCCAGCTCACCACTCTCGGGACTAGCGGGAGCCAACTACGAGCAGTACTTC
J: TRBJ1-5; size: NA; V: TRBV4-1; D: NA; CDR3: CASSQVTGFGQPQHF; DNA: TGCGCCAGCAGCCAAGTTACAGGGTTTGGGCAGCCCCAGCATTTT
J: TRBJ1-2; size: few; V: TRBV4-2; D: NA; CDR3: CASSPHTGNNYGYTF; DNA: TGTGCCAGCAGCCCCCATACCGGGAATAACTATGGCTACACCTTC
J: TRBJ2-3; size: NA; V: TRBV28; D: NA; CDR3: CASSLSSDTQYF; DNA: TGTGCCAGCAGTCTGTCTTCAGATACGCAGTATTTT
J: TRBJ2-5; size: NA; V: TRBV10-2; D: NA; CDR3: CASSVWQQETQYF; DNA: TGCGCCAGCAGTGTCTGGCAGCAAGAGACCCAGTACTTC
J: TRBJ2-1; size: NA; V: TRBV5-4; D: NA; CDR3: CASSPGLTDYSYNEQFF; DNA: TGTGCCAGCAGCCCGGGGCTTACGGACTACTCCTACAATGAGCAGTTCTTC
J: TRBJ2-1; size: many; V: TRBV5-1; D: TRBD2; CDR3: CASSLGETSGSSYNEQFF; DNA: TGCGCCAGCAGCTTGGGCGAGACTAGCGGGAGTAGCTACAATGAGCAGTTCTTC
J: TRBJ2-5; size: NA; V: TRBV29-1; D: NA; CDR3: CSVEWSDSQETQYF; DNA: TGCAGCGTTGAATGGTCGGATAGCCAAGAGACCCAGTACTTC
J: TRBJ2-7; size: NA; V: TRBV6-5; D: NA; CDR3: CASRGKQYF; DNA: TGTGCCAGCAGGGGGAAGCAGTACTTC
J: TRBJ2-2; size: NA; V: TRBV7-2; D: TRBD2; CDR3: CASSFQLAGINTGELFF; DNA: TGTGCCAGCAGCTTCCAACTAGCGGGGATAAACACCGGGGAGCTGTTTTTT
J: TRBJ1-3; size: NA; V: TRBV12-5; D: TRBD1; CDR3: CASGLITGQSVENTIYF; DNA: TGTGCTAGTGGTTTAATAACGGGACAGAGTGTCGAAAACACCATATATTTT
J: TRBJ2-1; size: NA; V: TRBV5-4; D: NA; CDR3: CASSFYSGTLNEQFF; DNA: TGTGCCAGCAGCTTCTATAGCGGAACTCTCAATGAGCAGTTCTTC
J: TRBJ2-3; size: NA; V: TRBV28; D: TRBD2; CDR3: CASSLTSGRKTDTQYF; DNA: TGTGCCAGCAGCCTAACTAGCGGGAGGAAAACAGATACGCAGTATTTT
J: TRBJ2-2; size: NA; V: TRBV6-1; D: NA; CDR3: CASSEIGRAGELFF; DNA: TGTGCCAGCAGTGAAATTGGTAGGGCCGGGGAGCTGTTTTTT
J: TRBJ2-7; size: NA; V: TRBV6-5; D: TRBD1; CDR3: CASKDRGEGSLEQYF; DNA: TGTGCCAGCAAAGACAGGGGGGAGGGCTCTTTGGAGCAGTACTTC
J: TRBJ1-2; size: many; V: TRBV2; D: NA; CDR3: CASAPYYGYTF; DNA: TGTGCCAGTGCCCCTTACTATGGCTACACCTTC
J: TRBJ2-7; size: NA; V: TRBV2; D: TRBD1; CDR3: CASSEETGLEQYF; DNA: TGTGCCAGCAGTGAGGAGACAGGGCTAGAGCAGTACTTC
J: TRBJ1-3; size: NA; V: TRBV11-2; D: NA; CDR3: CASSLAGGSGNTIYF; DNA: TGTGCCAGCAGCTTAGCGGGAGGCTCTGGAAACACCATATATTTT
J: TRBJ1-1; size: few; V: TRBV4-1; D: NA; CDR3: CASSQIVPDTEAFF; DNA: TGCGCCAGCAGCCAGATAGTCCCGGACACTGAAGCTTTCTTT
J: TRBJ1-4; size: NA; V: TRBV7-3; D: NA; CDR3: CASSTDRKTNEKLFF; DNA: TGTGCCAGCAGCACCGACAGGAAAACTAATGAAAAACTGTTTTTT
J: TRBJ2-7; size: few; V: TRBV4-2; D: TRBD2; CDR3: CASSAGGNSYEQYF; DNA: TGTGCCAGCAGCGCGGGAGGGAATTCCTACGAGCAGTACTTC
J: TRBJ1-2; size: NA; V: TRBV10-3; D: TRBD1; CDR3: CAISESTGGVYGYTF; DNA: TGTGCCATCAGTGAGTCGACAGGGGGCGTATATGGCTACACCTTC
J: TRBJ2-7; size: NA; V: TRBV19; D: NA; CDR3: CASSSPLKTYEQYF; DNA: TGTGCCAGTAGCTCCCCCCTTAAAACCTACGAGCAGTACTTC
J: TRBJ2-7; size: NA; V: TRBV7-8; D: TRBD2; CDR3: CASSFLGGAYEQYF; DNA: TGTGCCAGCAGCTTCCTGGGGGGGGCCTACGAGCAGTACTTC
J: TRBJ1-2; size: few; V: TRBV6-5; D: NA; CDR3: CASSYSRLGGARGYTF; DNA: TGTGCCAGCAGTTACTCGAGGCTTGGGGGCGCGCGGGGCTACACCTTC
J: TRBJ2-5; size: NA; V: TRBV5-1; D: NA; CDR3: CASSRSLASVGETQYF; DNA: TGCGCCAGCAGCCGAAGTCTGGCTAGCGTTGGCGAGACCCAGTACTTC
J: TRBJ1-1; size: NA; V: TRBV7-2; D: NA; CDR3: CASSPRVAEAFF; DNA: TGTGCCAGCAGCCCGAGGGTAGCTGAAGCTTTCTTT
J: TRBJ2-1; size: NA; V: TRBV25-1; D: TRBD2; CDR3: CAISLASGGDSYNEQFF; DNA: TGTGCCATCTCCTTGGCTAGCGGTGGGGACTCCTACAATGAGCAGTTCTTC
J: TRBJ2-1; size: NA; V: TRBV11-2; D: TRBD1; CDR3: CASSSQTGINEQFF; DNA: TGTGCCAGCAGCTCCCAGACAGGGATCAATGAGCAGTTCTTC
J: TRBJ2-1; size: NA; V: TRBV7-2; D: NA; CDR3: CASSLGGTPYNEQFF; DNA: TGTGCCAGCAGCTTAGGTGGGACTCCCTACAATGAGCAGTTCTTC
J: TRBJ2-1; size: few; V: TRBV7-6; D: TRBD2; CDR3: CASSLATSGYNEQFF; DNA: TGTGCCAGCAGCTTAGCGACTAGCGGCTACAATGAGCAGTTCTTC
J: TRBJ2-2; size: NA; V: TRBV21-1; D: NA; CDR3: CASSNDGSHPEGGELFF; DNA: TGTGCCAGCAGCAATGACGGGTCGCACCCCGAAGGCGGGGAGCTGTTTTTT
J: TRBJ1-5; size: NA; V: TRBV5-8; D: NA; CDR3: CASSSRGGTYQPQHF; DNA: TGTGCCAGCAGCTCCCGGGGGGGGACCTATCAGCCCCAGCATTTT
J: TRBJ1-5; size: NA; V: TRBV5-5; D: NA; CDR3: CASSYAVLGAKEPQHF; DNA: TGTGCCAGCAGTTACGCAGTGTTAGGGGCGAAAGAGCCCCAGCATTTT
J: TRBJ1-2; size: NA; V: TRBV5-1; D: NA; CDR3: CASSLAGHGINYGYTF; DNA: TGCGCCAGCAGCTTGGCGGGACACGGTATTAACTATGGCTACACCTTC
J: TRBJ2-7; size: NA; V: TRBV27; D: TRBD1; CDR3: CASTGQGAYEQYF; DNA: TGTGCCAGCACCGGACAGGGGGCCTACGAGCAGTACTTC
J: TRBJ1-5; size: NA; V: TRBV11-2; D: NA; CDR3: CASSEGVYQPQHF; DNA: TGTGCCAGCAGCGAAGGGGTTTATCAGCCCCAGCATTTT
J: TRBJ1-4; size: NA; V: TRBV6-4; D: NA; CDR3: CASSDRQVHTPNEKLFF; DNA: TGTGCCAGCAGTGATAGACAGGTACATACACCTAATGAAAAACTGTTTTTT
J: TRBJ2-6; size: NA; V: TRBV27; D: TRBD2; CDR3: CASSLWGTSGRATGANVLTF; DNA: TGTGCCAGCAGTTTATGGGGGACTAGCGGGAGGGCCACTGGGGCCAACGTCCTGACTTTC
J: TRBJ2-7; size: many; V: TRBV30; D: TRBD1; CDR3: CAWRRGQDDEQYF; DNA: TGTGCCTGGAGGAGGGGGCAGGACGACGAGCAGTACTTC
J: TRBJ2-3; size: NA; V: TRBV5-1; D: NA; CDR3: CASSLFIFTDTQYF; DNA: TGCGCCAGCAGCTTGTTCATCTTCACAGATACGCAGTATTTT
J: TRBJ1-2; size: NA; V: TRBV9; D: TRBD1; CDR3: CASSVDLGQGALGYGYTF; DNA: TGTGCCAGCAGCGTAGACCTCGGACAGGGTGCGTTGGGTTATGGCTACACCTTC
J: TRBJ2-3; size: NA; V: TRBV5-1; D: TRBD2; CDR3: CASSFGLAGDTDTQYF; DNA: TGCGCCAGCAGCTTTGGACTAGCGGGAGACACAGATACGCAGTATTTT
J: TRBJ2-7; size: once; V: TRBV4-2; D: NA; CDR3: CASSQGTGSRGGQYF; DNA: TGTGCCAGCAGCCAAGGAACAGGGTCCAGGGGTGGGCAGTACTTC
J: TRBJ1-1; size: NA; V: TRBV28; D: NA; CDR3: CASRGGNTEAFF; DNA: TGTGCCAGCCGGGGGGGTAACACTGAAGCTTTCTTT
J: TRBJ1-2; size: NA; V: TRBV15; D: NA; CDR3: CATSRDSYGYTF; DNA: TGTGCCACCAGCAGAGACAGCTATGGCTACACCTTC
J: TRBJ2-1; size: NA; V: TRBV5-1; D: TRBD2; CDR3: CASSLSGTWGNEQFF; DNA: TGCGCCAGCAGCTTGAGCGGGACCTGGGGCAATGAGCAGTTCTTC
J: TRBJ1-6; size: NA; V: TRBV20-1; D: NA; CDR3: CSARVDSPLHF; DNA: TGCAGTGCTAGGGTGGATTCACCCCTCCACTTT
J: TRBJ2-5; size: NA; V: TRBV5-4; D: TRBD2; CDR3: CASSSSGRRETQYF; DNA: TGTGCCAGCAGCTCTAGCGGGAGACGAGAGACCCAGTACTTC
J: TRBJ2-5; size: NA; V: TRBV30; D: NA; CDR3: CAWGQGYAGETQYF; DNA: TGTGCCTGGGGGCAGGGCTATGCTGGGGAGACCCAGTACTTC
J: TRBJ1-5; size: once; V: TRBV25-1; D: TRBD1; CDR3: CASSASTGYGNQPQHF; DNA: TGTGCCAGCAGTGCCTCGACAGGGTATGGCAATCAGCCCCAGCATTTT
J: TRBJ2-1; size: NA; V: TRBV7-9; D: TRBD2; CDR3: CASTPSGTRSDEQFF; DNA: TGTGCCAGCACCCCTAGCGGGACGAGGAGCGATGAGCAGTTCTTC
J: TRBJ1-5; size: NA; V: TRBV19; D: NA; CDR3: CASSTSRGKGQPQHF; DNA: TGTGCCAGTAGTACTTCCAGGGGAAAGGGACAGCCCCAGCATTTT
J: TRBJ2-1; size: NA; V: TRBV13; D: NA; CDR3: CASSLPYLADEQFF; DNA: TGTGCCAGCAGCTTACCATACCTGGCTGATGAGCAGTTCTTC